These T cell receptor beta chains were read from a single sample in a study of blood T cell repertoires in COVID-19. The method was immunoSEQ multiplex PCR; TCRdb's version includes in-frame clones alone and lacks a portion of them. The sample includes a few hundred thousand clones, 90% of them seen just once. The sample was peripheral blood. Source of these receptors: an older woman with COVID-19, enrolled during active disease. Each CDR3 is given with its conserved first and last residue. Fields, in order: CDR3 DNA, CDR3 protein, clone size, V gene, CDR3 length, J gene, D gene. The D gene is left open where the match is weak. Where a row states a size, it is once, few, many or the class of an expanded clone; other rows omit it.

DNA: TGCAGCGTTGAAGCGGGTGAAAAACTGTTTTTT
CDR3: CSVEAGEKLFF
size: few
V: TRBV29-1
length: 11
J: TRBJ1-4
D: -

DNA: TGTGCCAGCAGCAGCGGGGCCAGCTCCTACGAGCAGTACTTC
CDR3: CASSSGASSYEQYF
size: -
V: TRBV3-1/TRBV3-2
length: 14
J: TRBJ2-7
D: TRBD2

DNA: TGTGCCAGCGCCAAACCTCGGGACAGGGGAAAGACAGATACGCAGTATTTT
CDR3: CASAKPRDRGKTDTQYF
size: -
V: TRBV19
length: 17
J: TRBJ2-3
D: TRBD1

DNA: TGTGCCAGCAGCCCAGGGGGGTTTGGCGCCTACCTGAACACTGAAGCTTTCTTT
CDR3: CASSPGGFGAYLNTEAFF
size: -
V: TRBV3-1/TRBV3-2
length: 18
J: TRBJ1-1
D: TRBD1

DNA: TGTGCCAGCAAGTCGGACAGCCCGGGCGGGGAGCTGTTTTTT
CDR3: CASKSDSPGGELFF
size: -
V: TRBV2
length: 14
J: TRBJ2-2
D: -

DNA: TGTGCCAGCAGCTCCAGTGGTGGGTCCCAACGGGGTGCTGGAAACACCATATATTTT
CDR3: CASSSSGGSQRGAGNTIYF
size: -
V: TRBV7-8
length: 19
J: TRBJ1-3
D: -

DNA: TGTGCCAGCAGCTTAGATCTAGCGGGGCCAGATACGCAGTATTTT
CDR3: CASSLDLAGPDTQYF
size: -
V: TRBV11-2
length: 15
J: TRBJ2-3
D: TRBD2

DNA: TGCGCCAGCAGCTTGGCTCCGGGGGGCAAAGAGACCCAGTACTTC
CDR3: CASSLAPGGKETQYF
size: once
V: TRBV5-1
length: 15
J: TRBJ2-5
D: -

DNA: TGTGCCAGCAGCTGGGACAGAAGCAATCAGCCCCAGCATTTT
CDR3: CASSWDRSNQPQHF
size: -
V: TRBV7-8
length: 14
J: TRBJ1-5
D: TRBD1

DNA: TGTGCCAGCTCACCGCTCTTAGGACAGCACTATGGCTACACCTTC
CDR3: CASSPLLGQHYGYTF
size: -
V: TRBV18
length: 15
J: TRBJ1-2
D: -

DNA: TGTGCCAGCAGCCCATACTGGACTAGCGGGATCAAGCAGTACTTC
CDR3: CASSPYWTSGIKQYF
size: -
V: TRBV7-9
length: 15
J: TRBJ2-7
D: TRBD2

DNA: TGTGCCAGCAGTGCACAGGGGGCCCCTAATCAGCCCCAGCATTTT
CDR3: CASSAQGAPNQPQHF
size: -
V: TRBV6-2/TRBV6-3
length: 15
J: TRBJ1-5
D: TRBD1

DNA: TGTGCCAGCAGCTTAAGCAGGGGCACTGAAGCTTTCTTT
CDR3: CASSLSRGTEAFF
size: -
V: TRBV7-3
length: 13
J: TRBJ1-1
D: -

DNA: TGTGCCAGCAGCTTGCAGGGGGCGTACACCGGGGAGCTGTTTTTT
CDR3: CASSLQGAYTGELFF
size: few
V: TRBV5-5
length: 15
J: TRBJ2-2
D: TRBD1

DNA: TGTGCCAGCAGCCCCGTGACAGGGGAAGTTTACGAGCAGTACTTC
CDR3: CASSPVTGEVYEQYF
size: -
V: TRBV7-9
length: 15
J: TRBJ2-7
D: TRBD1

DNA: TGTGCCAGCAGGTCCCAGGGGGGCCGTGTGAATGAGCAGTTCTTC
CDR3: CASRSQGGRVNEQFF
size: -
V: TRBV7-2
length: 15
J: TRBJ2-1
D: -

DNA: TGTGCCAGCAGCCAAGAGCTAGGGCGGCAGGGGGCCCGACTTGGCTACACCTTC
CDR3: CASSQELGRQGARLGYTF
size: -
V: TRBV4-2
length: 18
J: TRBJ1-2
D: TRBD1

DNA: TGCGCCAGCAGCTCGGGACAGTCGGTCTATGGCTACACCTTC
CDR3: CASSSGQSVYGYTF
size: once
V: TRBV5-1
length: 14
J: TRBJ1-2
D: TRBD1

DNA: TGTGCCAGCAGCCTAAAGCGGGGGACGGACACCGGGGAGCTGTTTTTT
CDR3: CASSLKRGTDTGELFF
size: -
V: TRBV5-4
length: 16
J: TRBJ2-2
D: TRBD2

DNA: TGTGCCAGCAGCTTAGAGACAGACAATTCACCCCTCCACTTT
CDR3: CASSLETDNSPLHF
size: -
V: TRBV7-2
length: 14
J: TRBJ1-6
D: -

DNA: TGTGCCAGCTCACCGGGACAGAATAATTCACCCCTCCACTTT
CDR3: CASSPGQNNSPLHF
size: -
V: TRBV18
length: 14
J: TRBJ1-6
D: TRBD1

DNA: TGTGCCAGCAGTTATAGTCGTCGGGAGGGGGGGATCACAGATACGCAGTATTTT
CDR3: CASSYSRREGGITDTQYF
size: -
V: TRBV6-2/TRBV6-3
length: 18
J: TRBJ2-3
D: TRBD2

DNA: TGTGCCAGCAGCCCCCGGTCTAGCGAGTACGAGCAGTACTTC
CDR3: CASSPRSSEYEQYF
size: -
V: TRBV4-2
length: 14
J: TRBJ2-7
D: -

DNA: TGTGCCTGGAGTGTACTGGACAACTCTGGAAACACCATATATTTT
CDR3: CAWSVLDNSGNTIYF
size: -
V: TRBV30
length: 15
J: TRBJ1-3
D: -

DNA: TGCAGTGCTTCGCCGGGGTTTGAAGCTTTCTTT
CDR3: CSASPGFEAFF
size: -
V: TRBV20-1
length: 11
J: TRBJ1-1
D: -

DNA: TGTGCCTGGAGTGTCTTCCTCGTGCAGGGCCTCTCCTACGAGCAGTACTTC
CDR3: CAWSVFLVQGLSYEQYF
size: once
V: TRBV30
length: 17
J: TRBJ2-7
D: -

DNA: TGTGCCAGCAGCCCACGGACAGGAGGCTACGAGCAGTACTTC
CDR3: CASSPRTGGYEQYF
size: -
V: TRBV9
length: 14
J: TRBJ2-7
D: TRBD1

DNA: TGTGCCAGCAGCACAGGGGTTCTTAACACTGAAGCTTTCTTT
CDR3: CASSTGVLNTEAFF
size: once
V: TRBV6-1
length: 14
J: TRBJ1-1
D: TRBD1

DNA: TGTGCCAGCGCGGCAGGGGGTAGGGGTGAAAAACTGTTTTTT
CDR3: CASAAGGRGEKLFF
size: -
V: TRBV3-1/TRBV3-2
length: 14
J: TRBJ1-4
D: TRBD1

DNA: TGTGCCAGAACAGGGGGGCGAGATAACTATGGCTACACCTTC
CDR3: CARTGGRDNYGYTF
size: -
V: TRBV28
length: 14
J: TRBJ1-2
D: TRBD1

DNA: TGTGCCAGCAGTTACGGGACAGGGACCCGCCGGAAAGCTTTCTTT
CDR3: CASSYGTGTRRKAFF
size: -
V: TRBV6-2/TRBV6-3
length: 15
J: TRBJ1-1
D: TRBD1

DNA: TGTGCCAGCAGTTTACGACCCGGACAGTCCCTTCCGTATGGCTACACCTTC
CDR3: CASSLRPGQSLPYGYTF
size: -
V: TRBV27
length: 17
J: TRBJ1-2
D: -

DNA: TGTGCCAGCAGCCCCGGGACAGCAATAGCCAAAAACATTCAGTACTTC
CDR3: CASSPGTAIAKNIQYF
size: -
V: TRBV25-1
length: 16
J: TRBJ2-4
D: TRBD1

DNA: TGCAGCGGCTCTCCGGGACAGGGTTATTCGGAGACCCAGTACTTC
CDR3: CSGSPGQGYSETQYF
size: -
V: TRBV29-1
length: 15
J: TRBJ2-5
D: TRBD1

DNA: TGCGCCAGCACCCGCCTAAACGGGGTGTATAATCAGCCCCAGCATTTT
CDR3: CASTRLNGVYNQPQHF
size: -
V: TRBV10-1
length: 16
J: TRBJ1-5
D: -

DNA: TGTGCCAGCAGGCCGACAGGGGGCGGCTACACCTTC
CDR3: CASRPTGGGYTF
size: -
V: TRBV2
length: 12
J: TRBJ1-2
D: TRBD1

DNA: TGTGCCAGCAGCACCCGACAGGGAGTCTACGAGCAGTACTTC
CDR3: CASSTRQGVYEQYF
size: -
V: TRBV3-1/TRBV3-2
length: 14
J: TRBJ2-7
D: TRBD1

DNA: TGCGCCAGCAGCTTGTCTGTATCAGGGGACGGAAACACCATATATTTT
CDR3: CASSLSVSGDGNTIYF
size: -
V: TRBV5-1
length: 16
J: TRBJ1-3
D: -

DNA: TGTGCCAGCGGATCGACAGGTTACAATCAGCCCCAGCATTTT
CDR3: CASGSTGYNQPQHF
size: -
V: TRBV7-9
length: 14
J: TRBJ1-5
D: -

DNA: TGTGCCAGCAGCGCGGGACGGATCTCTGGAAACACCATATATTTT
CDR3: CASSAGRISGNTIYF
size: few
V: TRBV7-9
length: 15
J: TRBJ1-3
D: -

DNA: TGTGCCAGCAGTACCCCCAGGGGGGCGCGAGGTCGAGGGCCCCAGCATTTT
CDR3: CASSTPRGARGRGPQHF
size: -
V: TRBV28
length: 17
J: TRBJ1-5
D: TRBD1

DNA: TGTGCCAGCAGCCCGGGGAGCGGGGAGCTGTTTTTT
CDR3: CASSPGSGELFF
size: -
V: TRBV5-4
length: 12
J: TRBJ2-2
D: -

DNA: TGTGCCAGCAGCCCGCAAGGACTAGCTTTTGACGAGCAGTACTTC
CDR3: CASSPQGLAFDEQYF
size: -
V: TRBV7-2
length: 15
J: TRBJ2-7
D: TRBD2

DNA: TGTGCCAGCAGCAGGGGGTCTGGAGCTTTCTTT
CDR3: CASSRGSGAFF
size: -
V: TRBV11-2
length: 11
J: TRBJ1-1
D: -

DNA: TGTGCCAGCAGCCCCGGGATTTACAATGAGCAGTTCTTC
CDR3: CASSPGIYNEQFF
size: few
V: TRBV7-2
length: 13
J: TRBJ2-1
D: -

DNA: TGTGCCAGTAGTATAACGGGAGCCAGCTCTGGAAACACCATATATTTT
CDR3: CASSITGASSGNTIYF
size: -
V: TRBV19
length: 16
J: TRBJ1-3
D: -

DNA: TGTGCCAGTAGTGCCTCCGGACAGGCGTACGAGACCCAGTACTTC
CDR3: CASSASGQAYETQYF
size: -
V: TRBV19
length: 15
J: TRBJ2-5
D: TRBD1

DNA: TGTGCCAGCAGCTTGGAACCTCTCTCGGGTCAGCCCCAGCATTTT
CDR3: CASSLEPLSGQPQHF
size: -
V: TRBV5-5
length: 15
J: TRBJ1-5
D: -

DNA: TGTGCCAGCCAACACAGGGGGGTTCCCGGGGAGCTGTTTTTT
CDR3: CASQHRGVPGELFF
size: once
V: TRBV9
length: 14
J: TRBJ2-2
D: TRBD1

DNA: TGTGCCAGCAGATTACAGGGGAACACCGGGGAGCTGTTTTTT
CDR3: CASRLQGNTGELFF
size: -
V: TRBV6-4
length: 14
J: TRBJ2-2
D: -

DNA: TGCGCCAGCAGCTTGGGTGGCAGGGGTAATGAAAAACTGTTTTTT
CDR3: CASSLGGRGNEKLFF
size: -
V: TRBV5-1
length: 15
J: TRBJ1-4
D: -

DNA: TGTGCCAGTAGTATGTTGGGAGCCACCTACAATGAGCAGTTCTTC
CDR3: CASSMLGATYNEQFF
size: -
V: TRBV19
length: 15
J: TRBJ2-1
D: -

DNA: TGTGCCAGCAGTTACGATCCGGGAGGCACTGAAGCTTTCTTT
CDR3: CASSYDPGGTEAFF
size: -
V: TRBV6-5
length: 14
J: TRBJ1-1
D: -

DNA: TGTGCCAGCAGTTACTCAACAGGGGTCTATGGCTACACCTTC
CDR3: CASSYSTGVYGYTF
size: -
V: TRBV6-5
length: 14
J: TRBJ1-2
D: TRBD1

DNA: TGTGCCAGCTGTCGGCTACGGCAGGCCAATTCACCCCTCCACTTT
CDR3: CASCRLRQANSPLHF
size: few
V: TRBV7-8
length: 15
J: TRBJ1-6
D: -